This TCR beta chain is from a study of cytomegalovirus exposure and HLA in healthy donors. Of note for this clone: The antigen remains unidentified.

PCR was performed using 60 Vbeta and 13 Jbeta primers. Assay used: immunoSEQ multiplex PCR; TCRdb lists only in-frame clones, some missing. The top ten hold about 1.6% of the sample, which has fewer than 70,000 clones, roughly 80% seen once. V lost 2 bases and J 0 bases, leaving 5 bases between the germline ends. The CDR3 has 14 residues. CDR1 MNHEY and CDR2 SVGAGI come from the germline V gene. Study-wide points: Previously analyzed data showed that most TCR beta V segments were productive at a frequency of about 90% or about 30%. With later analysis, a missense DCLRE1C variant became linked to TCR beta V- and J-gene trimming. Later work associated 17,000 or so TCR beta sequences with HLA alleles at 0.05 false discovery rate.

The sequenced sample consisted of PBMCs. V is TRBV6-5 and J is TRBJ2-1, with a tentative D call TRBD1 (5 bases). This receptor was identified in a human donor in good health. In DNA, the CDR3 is TGTGCCAGCAGTTACGACAGCTCCTACAATGAGCAGTTCTTC. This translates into CASSYDSSYNEQFF.